The 7 T cell receptor beta chains in this list originate from one sample, sequenced in a study of blood T cell repertoires in COVID-19. TCRdb keeps only in-frame clones here, not all; method: immunoSEQ multiplex PCR. The table shows some 200,000 clones, with about 93% occurring only once. Sequenced input: peripheral blood. These receptors were taken from a man aged 25 to 40 with COVID-19, enrolled during active disease.

The chain joins TRBV19 to TRBJ1-3, with D unclear. CDR1 and CDR2 (germline): LNHDA, SQIVND (reference sequence). The V end was cut by 1 base, the J end by 3 bases, with 13 bases between. This CDR3 spans 16 amino acids. CDR3 amino acids: CASSIAGETGGNTIYF. In nucleotides, the CDR3 is TGTGCCAGTAGTATAGCTGGAGAAACGGGTGGAAACACCATATATTTT. Supplemented by reference TRBV19 and TRBJ1-3, the full variable domain reads DGGITQSPKYLFRKEGQNVTLSCEQNLNHDAMYWYRQDPGQGLRLIYYSQIVNDFQKGDIAEGYSVSREKKESFPLTVTSAQKNPTAFYLCASSIAGETGGNTIYFGEGSWLTVV.

The gene calls are TRBV3-1 (or the pseudogene TRBV3-2) and TRBJ1-1; D gene unclear. From germline, CDR1 is LGHDT and CDR2 YNNKEL (reference sequence). The CDR3 is made up of 15 amino acids. V shed 4 bases and J shed 4 bases, with 16 bases lying between them. Here the CDR3 reads CASSPGQRLLTEAFF. The CDR3, as DNA: TGTGCCAGCAGCCCGGGCCAGCGGCTTCTCACTGAAGCTTTCTTT.

The chain has TRBV6-1 and TRBJ1-1; D is perhaps TRBD1 (5 bases). Germline V gene lookup returns CDR1 MNHNS and CDR2 SASEGT. The V end lost 2 bases, the J end lost 3 bases, and 10 bases lay between the germline ends. This CDR3 region has 14 residues. CDR3 DNA: TGTGCCAGCAGTGAACTATGGGGGGACACTGAAGCTTTCTTT. Translating gives CASSELWGDTEAFF.

The CDR3 loop is CASRRDTEKLFF. For the CDR3, the DNA is TGTGCCAGCAGGAGGGACACAGAAAAACTGTTTTTT. This chain joins TRBV6-6 and TRBJ1-4, with a tentative D call TRBD1 (6 bases). The V end lost 6 bases, the J end lost 8 bases, and 10 bases lay between the germline ends. Germline CDR1 reads MNHNY; CDR2 reads SVGAGI (reference sequence). The CDR3 consists of 12 residues.

The rearrangement links TRBV2 to TRBJ2-6; maybe TRBD1 (7 bases). Germline CDR1 reads SNHLY; CDR2 reads FYNNEI. This CDR3 contains 14 residues. CDR3 region: CAGRGVSGANVLTF. As DNA, the CDR3 is TGTGCAGGCAGGGGGGTTTCTGGGGCCAACGTCCTGACTTTC.

Only one count was recorded for this clone. The chain recombines TRBV10-1 with TRBJ1-3; D unresolved. V was trimmed by 0 bases and J by 3 bases, leaving 6 bases between them. CDR1 WNHNN and CDR2 SYGVQD come from the germline V gene (reference sequence). The CDR3 spans 14 residues. CDR3 protein: CASSESGHGNTIYF. The CDR3 DNA is TGCGCCAGCAGTGAGTCTGGCCATGGAAACACCATATATTTT.

The chain joins TRBV19 to TRBJ1-6; 8 bases map to TRBD1. The CDR3 totals 15 residues. J was trimmed by 10 bases and V by 4 bases; bases with no gene match: 9. The germline CDR1 and CDR2 sequences are LNHDA and SQIVND (reference sequence). The CDR3 here is CASSRGQGLESPLHF. In DNA form, the CDR3 reads TGTGCCAGTAGTAGAGGACAGGGCCTTGAGTCACCCCTCCACTTT.